The 10 T cell receptor beta chains below all came from one sample that was sequenced in a study of blood T cell repertoires in COVID-19. TCRdb's table, derived via immunoSEQ multiplex PCR, lists solely in-frame clones and lacks some. The sample has around 440,000 clones, roughly 88% seen once. The source material was peripheral blood. These receptors came from a woman aged 45-65 years with COVID-19, enrolled during active disease.

V and J are TRBV24-1 and TRBJ2-6; D unresolved. This CDR3 contains 17 residues. The V and J ends lost 4 bases and 0 bases respectively, with 12 bases between them. Germline V gives CDR1 KGHDR, CDR2 SFDVKD. The CDR3 reads CATSDAKPGSGANVLTF. The CDR3 DNA reads TGTGCCACCAGTGACGCCAAGCCGGGCTCTGGGGCCAACGTCCTGACTTTC.

The CDR3 bases are TGTGCCAGCAGTGAAGCGCTGGGGGGGACTGAAGCTTTCTTT. It is translated as CASSEALGGTEAFF. The genes are TRBV2 and TRBJ1-1; the D gene is possibly TRBD1 (5 bases). CDR1 and CDR2 (germline): SNHLY, FYNNEI. V lost 0 bases to trimming and J lost 5 bases, with 10 bases between them. CDR3 size: 14 residues.

The chain uses TRBV11-1 and TRBJ2-1; 7 bases fit TRBD1. The germline CDR1 and CDR2 sequences are SGHAT and FQDESV (reference sequence). Unmatched junction bases numbered 8, after V lost 6 bases and J lost 6 bases. The CDR3 runs 14 residues. CDR3 nucleotide sequence: TGTGCCAGCAGTTCCTACGGGACAGCCAATGAGCAGTTCTTC. Amino acids: CASSSYGTANEQFF.

V gene TRBV9 combines with J gene TRBJ1-2, with D perhaps matching TRBD1 (5 bases). V lost 1 base and J 4 bases, leaving 20 bases between the germline ends. This CDR3 has 17 amino acids. CDR1 and CDR2 (germline): SGDLS, YYNGEE. CDR3 residues: CASSVRGKGGVRYGYTF. Here the CDR3 DNA reads TGTGCCAGCAGCGTAAGAGGGAAGGGAGGGGTCCGCTATGGCTACACCTTC.

This clone was counted between two and nine times. The chain employs TRBV9 and TRBJ1-2; weak D call: TRBD1 (6 bases). Per germline, CDR1 SGDLS and CDR2 YYNGEE. Trimming removed 0 bases from V and 8 bases from J, with 11 bases in between. The CDR3 is made up of 13 amino acids. CDR3 loop: CASSVGQAYGYTF. CDR3 sequence (DNA): TGTGCCAGCAGCGTAGGACAGGCGTACGGCTACACCTTC.

As concerns this clone: The germline gene is not matched at one end of the junction; a read error may be the cause. The V call is TRBV11-3, the J call TRBJ2-1, with 10 positions matching TRBD2. This CDR3 spans 14 amino acids. Germline assignment: CDR1 SGHNT and CDR2 YENEEA. The DNA of the CDR3 is TGTGCCAGCAGCTTGAAGGCTAGCGGGGGTGAGAAGTTCTTC. Its translation is CASSLKASGGEKFF.

The chain combines TRBV5-1 with TRBJ2-3; D is ambiguous. CDR1 and CDR2 (germline): SGHRS, YFSETQ. The CDR3 is 15 residues long. V gave up 1 base and J gave up 1 base, with 10 bases separating them. The CDR3 DNA is TGCGCCAGCAGCTTGTATGTCCGTCGCACAGATACGCAGTATTTT. This gives the protein CASSLYVRRTDTQYF.

V gene TRBV9 combines with J gene TRBJ2-1; D unresolved. Germline CDR1 reads SGDLS; CDR2 reads YYNGEE. V was clipped by 4 bases and J by 2 bases, with 7 bases between them. This CDR3 contains 13 residues. CDR3 sequence reads: CASSSSAYNEQFF. CDR3 nucleotides: TGTGCCAGCAGCTCTAGTGCCTACAATGAGCAGTTCTTC.

This chain links TRBV19 with TRBJ1-1, with D possibly matching TRBD1 (5 bases). Germline V gives CDR1 LNHDA, CDR2 SQIVND (reference sequence). Trimming took 5 bases from V and 3 from J, leaving 10 bases between them. This CDR3 has 13 residues. The CDR3 DNA reads as TGTGCCAGTAGTGGCCGGGGGGACACTGAAGCTTTCTTT. Encoded protein: CASSGRGDTEAFF.

The chain uses TRBV14 and TRBJ2-7, with 9 bases aligning to TRBD1. The CDR3 extends over 14 amino acids. Unmatched junction bases numbered 8, after V lost 4 bases and J lost 7 bases. Germline CDR1 is SGHDN and CDR2 is FVKESK. The DNA for the CDR3 is TGTGCCAGCAGCCGACAGGGGGTACTACGAGAGCAGTACTTC. As protein: CASSRQGVLREQYF.